This TCR beta chain was obtained from a study of T cells in Graves' hyperthyroidism and ophthalmopathy. RNA transcripts gave rise to amplified TCR beta CDR3 regions. Carried out on the TCR CDR3, a first-round RT-PCR used the HTBI primer set. Each CDR3 protein is one row after TCRdb ran MiXCR on the multiplex PCR reads. The repertoire holds roughly 380,000 distinct CDR3 sequences, with roughly 14% as singletons. Germline CDR1 DFQATT, CDR2 SNEGSKA (reference sequence). The CDR3 contains 13 residues. The V and J ends lost 6 bases and 5 bases, in that order; junction bases with no gene match: 6. The chain joins TRBV20-1 to TRBJ2-1; 8 bases match TRBD2. Sequenced sample: blood. The receptor was derived from a woman aged 55 to 70 with Graves' hyperthyroidism. Here the CDR3 DNA reads TGCAGTGCCCCCGGACTAGCTAACAATGAGCAGTTCTTC. It codes for CSAPGLANNEQFF.